A selection of T cell receptor beta chains follows, all from one sample in a study of T cell responses to AZD1222 COVID-19 vaccine. The assay was immunoSEQ multiplex PCR, and TCRdb's table has in-frame clones only and misses some. The profile shows 100,000 to 150,000 clones, over 75% of them singletons. The sequenced sample was peripheral blood, obtained on day 0 of AZD1222 vaccination. The origin of the receptors is an adult in good health. Each CDR3 is given with its conserved first and last residue. Each record gives: V gene, D gene, clone size, CDR3 protein. The D gene is left open where the match is weak. Size values are once, few and many counts, or a class for expanded clones, and some rows have none.

V: TRBV9
D: .
size: .
CDR3: CASSVGQSRSYNSPLHF

V: TRBV7-9
D: TRBD2
size: .
CDR3: CASSLQRGSYEQYF

V: TRBV19
D: TRBD2
size: .
CDR3: CASSIDGTSRHEQFF

V: TRBV15
D: TRBD2
size: .
CDR3: CATSSRTSGGNEQFF

V: TRBV5-5
D: .
size: .
CDR3: CASSSPAGRSEAFF

V: TRBV4-3
D: .
size: .
CDR3: CASSQDRRMATQYF

V: TRBV2
D: .
size: .
CDR3: CASRALARTDTQYF

V: TRBV19
D: TRBD2
size: .
CDR3: CATRREEVTDTQYF

V: TRBV19
D: TRBD1
size: .
CDR3: CASRPGQVGEQYF

V: TRBV6-2/TRBV6-3
D: .
size: .
CDR3: CASSKGVQANQPQHF

V: TRBV5-1
D: TRBD2
size: few
CDR3: CASSLARETPNEQFF

V: TRBV14
D: TRBD1
size: .
CDR3: CASSRTGVNGYTF

V: TRBV5-6
D: .
size: .
CDR3: CASSLGPGPQPQHF

V: TRBV4-2
D: .
size: .
CDR3: CASSQEAASRLKNIQYF

V: TRBV5-8
D: .
size: .
CDR3: CASSSQGLSNQPQHF

V: TRBV19
D: .
size: .
CDR3: CASSIDLEDTEAFF

V: TRBV7-2
D: .
size: .
CDR3: CASSPRWNSPLHF

V: TRBV12-3/TRBV12-4
D: .
size: .
CDR3: CASSGFKNTEAFF

V: TRBV19
D: TRBD2
size: .
CDR3: CASSMGGDEQYF

V: TRBV4-2
D: TRBD2
size: .
CDR3: CASSQDWTSGAYNEQFF

V: TRBV14
D: .
size: once
CDR3: CASSRRQGMGLGYGYTF

V: TRBV2
D: TRBD1
size: .
CDR3: CASRAGTGNEQFF

V: TRBV3-1/TRBV3-2
D: .
size: .
CDR3: CASSHSGRDRSYEQYF

V: TRBV27
D: .
size: .
CDR3: CASRAGAAEAFF

V: TRBV5-1
D: TRBD2
size: .
CDR3: CASSFPLAGSADEQFF

V: TRBV9
D: .
size: .
CDR3: CASSVDAEGTQYF

V: TRBV5-4
D: TRBD1
size: once
CDR3: CASSLAGGNTEAFF

V: TRBV6-6
D: TRBD2
size: .
CDR3: CASSFEWGGAYNEQFF

V: TRBV10-3
D: TRBD2
size: .
CDR3: CAIGGLAGDNNEQFF

V: TRBV30
D: .
size: .
CDR3: CAWSRGSTEAFF

V: TRBV4-1
D: .
size: .
CDR3: CASSQGDRLRADTQYF

V: TRBV6-5
D: .
size: .
CDR3: CASSPAPPQETQYF

V: TRBV3-1/TRBV3-2
D: .
size: .
CDR3: CASSQRDRITNEKLFF

V: TRBV6-6
D: .
size: .
CDR3: CATRWGMESNSPLHF

V: TRBV25-1
D: TRBD1
size: .
CDR3: CASSESGGGSYEQYF

V: TRBV2
D: .
size: .
CDR3: CASSRTSAEAFF

V: TRBV5-1
D: .
size: .
CDR3: CASSTIAGNTEAFF

V: TRBV29-1
D: .
size: .
CDR3: CSVEGSLGYEQYF

V: TRBV19
D: TRBD1
size: once
CDR3: CASSPEGQGDSEAFF